This passage covers 22 T cell receptor beta chains from one sample sequenced in a study of cytomegalovirus exposure and HLA in healthy donors. With 60 Vbeta and 13 Jbeta primers, the PCR was carried out. Repertoires were generated with immunoSEQ multiplex PCR, while TCRdb's copy carries only in-frame clones and drops some. The sample includes about 90,000 clones, 78% of them seen just once. Sequencing input: PBMCs. Receptors were obtained from a woman aged 40-49 years in good health and CMV-seropositive.

The gene calls are TRBV27 and TRBJ2-3; D is unclear. This CDR3 has 11 residues. Trimming took 4 bases from V and 4 from J, leaving 3 bases between them. Germline V gene lookup returns CDR1 MNHEY and CDR2 SMNVEV (reference sequence). CDR3 nucleotide sequence: TGTGCCAGCAGTTCCGCAGATACGCAGTATTTT. Its protein is CASSSADTQYF.

CDR3 sequence reads: CASSQQGAGSGNTIYF. The DNA for the CDR3 is TGTGCCAGCAGTCAACAGGGGGCCGGCTCTGGAAACACCATATATTTT. The chain carries TRBV7-2 and TRBJ1-3; 9 bases are a match to TRBD1. In germline, CDR1 is SGHTA, CDR2 FQGNSA. V was clipped by 6 bases and J by 0 bases; unmatched bases: 6. This CDR3 has 16 amino acids.

This chain uses TRBV28 with TRBJ2-7; 9 positions match TRBD2. J lost 3 bases, V lost 11 bases, and 11 bases had no gene match. The germline V gene encodes CDR1 MDHEN and CDR2 SYDVKM. The CDR3 extends over 14 amino acids. Written as DNA, the CDR3 is TGTGCCGGTGGGCCGAGCGGGAGGCACTACGAGCAGTACTTC. Amino acids: CAGGPSGRHYEQYF. Using reference TRBV28 and TRBJ2-7 for the parts outside the CDR3, the full variable domain is DVKVTQSSRYLVKRTGEKVFLECVQDMDHENMFWYRQDPGLGLRLIYFSYDVKMKEKGDIPEGYSVSREKKERFSLILESASTNQTSMYLCAGGPSGRHYEQYFGPGTRLTVT.

This chain uses TRBV19 with TRBJ1-1, with D uncertain. CDR1 LNHDA and CDR2 SQIVND come from the germline V gene (reference sequence). CDR3 length: 13 amino acids. V was cut by 1 base and J by 11 bases, with 14 bases left in between. The CDR3: CASSIGDSTVAFF. CDR3 nucleotides: TGTGCCAGTAGTATAGGCGACTCTACGGTGGCTTTCTTT.

The chain carries TRBV11-2 and TRBJ2-1; 9 bases are shared with TRBD2. There are 17 residues in the CDR3. The germline gives CDR1 SGHAT, CDR2 FQNNGV. J lost 6 bases, V lost 2 bases, and 11 bases had no gene match. CDR3 DNA sequence: TGTGCCAGCAGCTTACTGGTAGCGGGAGCCGGGGGCAATGAGCAGTTCTTC. Its translation is CASSLLVAGAGGNEQFF. Combining the CDR3 with reference TRBV11-2 and TRBJ2-1 gives the whole variable domain EAGVAQSPRYKIIEKRQSVAFWCNPISGHATLYWYQQILGQGPKLLIQFQNNGVVDDSQLPKDRFSAERLKGVDSTLKIQPAKLEDSAVYLCASSLLVAGAGGNEQFFGPGTRLTVL.

A single count supports this clone. The rearrangement joins TRBV4-1 to TRBJ2-1; weak D call: TRBD2 (6 bases). CDR1 is MGHRA, CDR2 YSYEKL, per germline. V was cut by 2 bases and J by 6 bases, with 17 bases left in between. The CDR3 has 16 residues. The CDR3 region has the DNA TGCGCCAGCAGCCAACCCCGGGACTCCGTCCTCAATGAGCAGTTCTTC. This sequence encodes CASSQPRDSVLNEQFF.

This clone showed up just a few times. Germline and junction disagree at one end, which may indicate a read error. The CDR3 nucleotides are TGTGCCAGCAGCTTCCCATCCTTGACCGGGACTAGTCACAACGAGCAGTTCTTC. Encoded protein: CASSFPSLTGTSHNEQFF. V gene TRBV5-8 combines with J gene TRBJ2-1; TRBD2 matches 8 bases. The CDR3 loop spans 18 amino acids. Germline CDR1 reads SGHTS; CDR2 reads YDEGEE. Together with reference TRBV5-8 and TRBJ2-1, the CDR3 gives the full variable domain: EAGVTQSPTHLIKTRGQQATLRCSPISGHTSVYWYQQALGLGLQFLLWYDEGEERNRGNFPPRFSGRQFPNYSSELNVNALELEDSALYLCASSFPSLTGTSHNEQFFGPGTRLTVL.

The chain recombines TRBV30 with TRBJ2-7; TRBD2 agrees at 8 bases. V shed 2 bases, J shed 4 bases, and the junction held 4 bases outside the gene matches. Germline V gene lookup returns CDR1 GTSNPN and CDR2 SVGIG (reference sequence). CDR3 length: 13 residues. The CDR3 region has the DNA TGTGCCTGGAGTCACGGGGGGGGATACGAGCAGTACTTC. Its translation is CAWSHGGGYEQYF.

This chain joins TRBV7-2 and TRBJ2-5; 9 bases are a match to TRBD2. There are 16 residues in the CDR3. After removal of 4 bases from V and 4 bases from J, the junction contained 10 bases not matched to a gene. CDR1 is SGHTA, CDR2 FQGNSA, per germline. CDR3 sequence: CASSSRASGTSETQYF. The DNA for the CDR3 is TGTGCCAGCAGCTCCCGGGCTAGCGGGACTTCAGAGACCCAGTACTTC.

The chain employs TRBV5-6 and TRBJ2-7; no definite D call. The CDR3 loop spans 16 amino acids. Trimming removed 0 bases from V and 0 bases from J, with 13 bases in between. Germline V CDR1 and CDR2: SGHDT, YYEEEE. DNA for the CDR3: TGTGCCAGCAGCTTGGATGGTCAGGCCTTCTCCTACGAGCAGTACTTC. The encoded protein is CASSLDGQAFSYEQYF. Complete variable domain (other parts from reference TRBV5-6 and TRBJ2-7): DAGVTQSPTHLIKTRGQQVTLRCSPKSGHDTVSWYQQALGQGPQFIFQYYEEEERQRGNFPDRFSGHQFPNYSSELNVNALLLGDSALYLCASSLDGQAFSYEQYFGPGTRLTVT.

The table lists this clone with a few counts. The genes are TRBV27 and TRBJ1-6, with a possible D match to TRBD1 (5 bases). Trimming pared 3 bases from V and 8 bases from J, leaving 8 bases between. Germline V lookup: CDR1 MNHEY, CDR2 SMNVEV (reference sequence). This CDR3 comprises 13 residues. CDR3 protein: CASSLVGDSPLHF. In DNA form, the CDR3 reads TGTGCCAGCAGTTTGGTAGGGGATTCACCCCTCCACTTT.

The chain recombines TRBV4-3 with TRBJ2-5, with D maybe TRBD1 (6 bases). The CDR3 extends over 15 amino acids. Germline V gene sequence: CDR1 LGHNA, CDR2 YSLEER. V lost 3 bases and J lost 5, with 16 bases in between. This chain's CDR3 is CASSQRAQGPETQYF. The CDR3 coding sequence is TGCGCCAGCAGCCAGAGGGCACAGGGCCCCGAGACCCAGTACTTC.

The chain employs TRBV6-1 and TRBJ2-5, with TRBD2 matching 8 bases. Judging by the DNA end, TRBJ2-7 fits better; the J call may be wrong. CDR1 MNHNS and CDR2 SASEGT come from the germline V gene. This CDR3 comprises 15 residues. CDR3 sequence (DNA): TGTGCCAGCAGGAGGGGAAGCGGGAGTCTCAACGAGCAGTACTTC. This sequence encodes CASRRGSGSLNEQYF.

This clone was seen more than once but under ten times. V is TRBV7-3 and J is TRBJ2-3, with D maybe TRBD2 (5 bases). With 3 bases removed from V and 2 bases from J, the gap between germline ends came to 12 bases. Germline V gene sequence: CDR1 SGHTA, CDR2 FQGTGA. This CDR3 region has 15 residues. The CDR3 region is CASSFSGLVTDTQYF. For the CDR3, the DNA is TGTGCCAGCAGCTTTTCGGGGTTGGTCACAGATACGCAGTATTTT.

DNA of the CDR3: TGTGCCAGCAGCTTAATAGGCGGGAGCTACCTCACCGGGGAGCTGTTTTTT. It encodes CASSLIGGSYLTGELFF. This chain joins TRBV11-3 and TRBJ2-2, with 7 bases aligning to TRBD2. Unmatched junction bases numbered 10, after V lost 2 bases and J lost 4 bases. CDR1 is SGHNT, CDR2 YENEEA, per germline. The CDR3 totals 17 residues. The whole variable domain, filled in from reference TRBV11-3 and TRBJ2-2, reads EAGVVQSPRYKIIEKKQPVAFWCNPISGHNTLYWYLQNLGQGPELLIRYENEEAVDDSQLPKDRFSAERLKGVDSTLKIQPAELGDSAVYLCASSLIGGSYLTGELFFGEGSRLTVL.

The chain carries TRBV2 and TRBJ2-1, with D hard to call. Germline CDR1 SNHLY, CDR2 FYNNEI. This CDR3 spans 16 amino acids. V dropped 2 bases and J dropped 8 bases, with 19 bases sitting between them. The CDR3 sequence is CASSESLGLPADEQFF. For the CDR3, the DNA is TGTGCCAGCAGTGAAAGTCTAGGTCTCCCTGCGGATGAGCAGTTCTTC.

The V gene is TRBV6-1, the J gene TRBJ2-7; possible D gene TRBD2, 6 bases. The germline CDR1 and CDR2 sequences are MNHNS and SASEGT. Deletions cut 8 bases from V and 1 base from J, with 15 bases between. The CDR3 runs 14 residues. CDR3 region: CASSERAPSYEQYF. CDR3 in DNA: TGTGCCAGCTCCGAGCGGGCCCCTTCCTACGAGCAGTACTTC.

The chain links TRBV5-3 to TRBJ1-2; perhaps TRBD1 as D (6 bases). TRBV5-3 is an open reading frame whose function is uncertain. The CDR3 sequence is 13 residues long. V lost 8 bases, J lost 1 base, and 12 bases lay in between. The CDR3 spells CASTGFGNYGYTF. The CDR3 DNA reads as TGTGCCAGTACAGGGTTCGGTAACTATGGCTACACCTTC.

This clone is a singleton in its sample. This sequence joins TRBV5-4 and TRBJ1-1; TRBD1 might be the D (6 bases). CDR1 and CDR2 from the germline V gene are SGHNT and YYREEE (reference sequence). CDR3 length: 14 amino acids. Trimming cost V 2 bases and J 5 bases, with 13 bases left between them. The CDR3 DNA reads as TGTGCCAGCAGCTTAGAACAGGGCGGGACTGAAGCTTTCTTT. Translating it yields CASSLEQGGTEAFF.

The chain is built from TRBV2 and TRBJ2-6; maybe TRBD1 (6 bases). The CDR3 sequence is 16 residues long. V was pared by 5 bases and J by 1 base, with 12 bases between. Germline V lookup: CDR1 SNHLY, CDR2 FYNNEI. DNA of the CDR3: TGTGCCAGCAGTAGGGACATTCTATCTGGGGCCAACGTCCTGACTTTC. Its protein product is CASSRDILSGANVLTF.

The gene calls are TRBV5-1 and TRBJ2-3; 14 nucleotides match TRBD2. CDR3 length: 16 residues. Per germline, CDR1 SGHRS and CDR2 YFSETQ. V trimming: 4 bases; J trimming: 5 bases; junction bases outside the gene matches: 6. The CDR3 DNA sequence: TGCGCCAGCAGCCGACGACTAGCGGGAGGGCAAGATACGCAGTATTTT. Amino acids: CASSRRLAGGQDTQYF.

This rearrangement joins TRBV6-1 to TRBJ2-7; a weak D match, TRBD1 (6 bases). The CDR3 is 15 amino acids. Germline CDR1 reads MNHNS; CDR2 reads SASEGT. V was cut by 1 base and J by 2 bases, with 12 bases left in between. CDR3 coding DNA: TGTGCCAGCAGTGAAGGCCCAGGGGCTCCCTACGAGCAGTACTTC. It yields the protein CASSEGPGAPYEQYF.